This T cell receptor (beta chain) comes out of a study of shared clonotypes between healthy human individuals. This clone was observed a few times. The antigen is not known. The CDR3 covers 14 residues. CDR1 MNHEY and CDR2 SVGAGI come from the germline V gene. The V end was cut by 6 bases, the J end by 3 bases, with 14 bases between. Measured with immunoSEQ multiplex PCR; TCRdb has only the in-frame clones, and not every one. This sample has a few million clones, with approximately 90% found just once. Overall study results and limits: Of the naive CD4 clonotypes, around 4.7% were shared across a handful of donors. Clonotype sharing among donors was thought likely to change with sequencing depth.

This chain connects TRBV6-5 to TRBJ1-1; possibly TRBD1 for D (5 bases). The sequenced material came from naive CD4+ T cells sorted from blood. This sample's subset: CD45RA+ positively selected. This clonotype originated in a man aged 18-30 years in good health. CDR3: CASRGRLGDTEAFF. In DNA, the CDR3 is TGTGCCAGCAGGGGACGGTTGGGTGACACTGAAGCTTTCTTT.